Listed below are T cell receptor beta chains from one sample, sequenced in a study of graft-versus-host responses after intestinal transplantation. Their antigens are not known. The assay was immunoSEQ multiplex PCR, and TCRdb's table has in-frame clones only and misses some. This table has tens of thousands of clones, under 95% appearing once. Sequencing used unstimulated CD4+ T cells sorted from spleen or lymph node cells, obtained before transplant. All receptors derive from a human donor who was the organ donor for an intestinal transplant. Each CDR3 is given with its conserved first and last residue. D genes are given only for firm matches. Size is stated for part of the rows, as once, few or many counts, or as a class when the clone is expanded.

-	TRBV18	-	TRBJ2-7	TGTGCCAGCTCACCCATGATGGACAGAACCTACGAGCAGTACTTC	CASSPMMDRTYEQYF
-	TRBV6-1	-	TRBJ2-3	TGTGCCAGCAGTGTTCGGGAAGCAACTAGAAAAATTATTTGGGCAGATACGCAGTATTTT	CASSVREATRKIIWADTQYF
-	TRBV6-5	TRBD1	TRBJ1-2	TGTGCCAGCACCCGACAGGGGGCAGGTGGCTACACCTTC	CASTRQGAGGYTF
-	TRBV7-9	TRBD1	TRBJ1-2	TGTGCCAGCAGCTCCTCCGGGACAGGGGGCTACTATGGCTACACCTTC	CASSSSGTGGYYGYTF
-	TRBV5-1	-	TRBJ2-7	TGCGCCAGCAGCTTTTACCCCCAGGGAAGAACCGACGAGCAGTACTTC	CASSFYPQGRTDEQYF
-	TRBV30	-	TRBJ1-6	TGTGCCTGGAGTATAAGAAGACAGATGAATTCACCCCTCCACTTT	CAWSIRRQMNSPLHF
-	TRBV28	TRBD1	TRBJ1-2	TGTGCCAGCAGTCTAACCGGGACAGGGACCTATGGCTACACCTTC	CASSLTGTGTYGYTF
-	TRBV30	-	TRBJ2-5	TGTGCCTGGAACTTGCACAGCCAAGAGACCCAGTACTTC	CAWNLHSQETQYF
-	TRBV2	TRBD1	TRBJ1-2	TGTGCCAGCACCATGGGACAGAACTATGGCTACACCTTC	CASTMGQNYGYTF
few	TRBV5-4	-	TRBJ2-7	TGTGCCAGCAGCTTGGGAGGTTCAATCTACGAGCAGTACTTC	CASSLGGSIYEQYF
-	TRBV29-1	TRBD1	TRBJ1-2	TGCAGCGGAGGGGGCGAAGGCTATGGCTACACCTTC	CSGGGEGYGYTF
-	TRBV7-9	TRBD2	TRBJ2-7	TGTGCCAGCAGCTTTACAGCGGGAGGAGGCCAAACCTACGAGCAGTACTTC	CASSFTAGGGQTYEQYF
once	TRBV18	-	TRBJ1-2	TGTGCCAGCTCATTCCTCGCGGGGGTCTATGGCTACACCTTC	CASSFLAGVYGYTF
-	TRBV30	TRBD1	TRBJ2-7	TGTGCCTGGAGCATTTCCTCCGGGACAGTTAGGGAGAACGAGCAGTACTTC	CAWSISSGTVRENEQYF
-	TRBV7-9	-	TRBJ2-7	TGTGCCAGCAGCTTAGCACTAGCCTACGAGCAGTACTTC	CASSLALAYEQYF
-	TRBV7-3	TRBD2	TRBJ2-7	TGTGCCAGCAGCTTAGCCGGGACTACTCCGAACGAGCAGTACTTC	CASSLAGTTPNEQYF
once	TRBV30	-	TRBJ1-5	TGTGCCTGGAGTTTGCAGGACACAAATCAGCCCCAGCATTTT	CAWSLQDTNQPQHF
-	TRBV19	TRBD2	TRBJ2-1	TGTGCCAGTAGTATATTAGCGGGGGGCTCATACAATGAGCAGTTCTTC	CASSILAGGSYNEQFF
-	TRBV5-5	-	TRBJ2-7	TGTGCCAGCAGCTTAACTGGGACTTACGAGCAGTACTTC	CASSLTGTYEQYF
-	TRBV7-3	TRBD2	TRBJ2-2	TGTGCCAGCAGCGCCCAGAGACTAGCTGGCACCGGGGAGCTGTTTTTT	CASSAQRLAGTGELFF
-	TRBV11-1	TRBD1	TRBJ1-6	TGTGCCAGCAGCGGGTCGGGACAGTTGAATTCACCCCTCCACTTT	CASSGSGQLNSPLHF
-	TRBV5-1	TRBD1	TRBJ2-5	TGCGCCAGCAGCTTGATGGGGACAGGGGGACAAGAGACCCAGTACTTC	CASSLMGTGGQETQYF
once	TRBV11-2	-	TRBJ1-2	TGTGCCAGCAGCAAAGACAGATCTCACTATGGCTACACCTTC	CASSKDRSHYGYTF
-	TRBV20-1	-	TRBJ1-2	TGCAGTGCTAGCAGGGTAGATGGCTACACCTTC	CSASRVDGYTF
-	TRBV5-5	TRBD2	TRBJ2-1	TGTGCCAGCAGGTCGGGACTAGCGGGAGGGGGGACCTACAATGAGCAGTTCTTC	CASRSGLAGGGTYNEQFF
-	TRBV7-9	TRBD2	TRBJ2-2	TGTGCCAGCAGTTCCCGGGGGGGGCTGAGCACCGGGGAGCTGTTTTTT	CASSSRGGLSTGELFF
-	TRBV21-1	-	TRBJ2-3	TGTGCCAAAGAAAAGCAGGGCACAGATACGCAGTATTTT	CAKEKQGTDTQYF
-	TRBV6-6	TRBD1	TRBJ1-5	TGTGCCAGCACTCGACAGGGTCAACAGCCCCAGCATTTT	CASTRQGQQPQHF
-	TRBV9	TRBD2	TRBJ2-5	TGTGCCAGCAGCGGCCTAGCGGGAGGCGAGACCCAGTACTTC	CASSGLAGGETQYF
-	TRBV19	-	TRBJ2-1	TGTGCCAGCGGGTATAGCAATGAGCAGTTCTTC	CASGYSNEQFF
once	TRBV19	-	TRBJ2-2	TGTGCCAGTACCAAGGGTAGAGGGCTGGACACCGGGGAGCTGTTTTTT	CASTKGRGLDTGELFF
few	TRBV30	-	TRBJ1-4	TGTGCCTGGTCGATGGGGCCACCTCGAGGAAAACTGTTTTTT	CAWSMGPPRGKLFF
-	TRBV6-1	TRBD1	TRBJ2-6	TGTGCCATCAGGGAAAGGACAGGGACTGGGGCCAACGTCCTGACTTTC	CAIRERTGTGANVLTF